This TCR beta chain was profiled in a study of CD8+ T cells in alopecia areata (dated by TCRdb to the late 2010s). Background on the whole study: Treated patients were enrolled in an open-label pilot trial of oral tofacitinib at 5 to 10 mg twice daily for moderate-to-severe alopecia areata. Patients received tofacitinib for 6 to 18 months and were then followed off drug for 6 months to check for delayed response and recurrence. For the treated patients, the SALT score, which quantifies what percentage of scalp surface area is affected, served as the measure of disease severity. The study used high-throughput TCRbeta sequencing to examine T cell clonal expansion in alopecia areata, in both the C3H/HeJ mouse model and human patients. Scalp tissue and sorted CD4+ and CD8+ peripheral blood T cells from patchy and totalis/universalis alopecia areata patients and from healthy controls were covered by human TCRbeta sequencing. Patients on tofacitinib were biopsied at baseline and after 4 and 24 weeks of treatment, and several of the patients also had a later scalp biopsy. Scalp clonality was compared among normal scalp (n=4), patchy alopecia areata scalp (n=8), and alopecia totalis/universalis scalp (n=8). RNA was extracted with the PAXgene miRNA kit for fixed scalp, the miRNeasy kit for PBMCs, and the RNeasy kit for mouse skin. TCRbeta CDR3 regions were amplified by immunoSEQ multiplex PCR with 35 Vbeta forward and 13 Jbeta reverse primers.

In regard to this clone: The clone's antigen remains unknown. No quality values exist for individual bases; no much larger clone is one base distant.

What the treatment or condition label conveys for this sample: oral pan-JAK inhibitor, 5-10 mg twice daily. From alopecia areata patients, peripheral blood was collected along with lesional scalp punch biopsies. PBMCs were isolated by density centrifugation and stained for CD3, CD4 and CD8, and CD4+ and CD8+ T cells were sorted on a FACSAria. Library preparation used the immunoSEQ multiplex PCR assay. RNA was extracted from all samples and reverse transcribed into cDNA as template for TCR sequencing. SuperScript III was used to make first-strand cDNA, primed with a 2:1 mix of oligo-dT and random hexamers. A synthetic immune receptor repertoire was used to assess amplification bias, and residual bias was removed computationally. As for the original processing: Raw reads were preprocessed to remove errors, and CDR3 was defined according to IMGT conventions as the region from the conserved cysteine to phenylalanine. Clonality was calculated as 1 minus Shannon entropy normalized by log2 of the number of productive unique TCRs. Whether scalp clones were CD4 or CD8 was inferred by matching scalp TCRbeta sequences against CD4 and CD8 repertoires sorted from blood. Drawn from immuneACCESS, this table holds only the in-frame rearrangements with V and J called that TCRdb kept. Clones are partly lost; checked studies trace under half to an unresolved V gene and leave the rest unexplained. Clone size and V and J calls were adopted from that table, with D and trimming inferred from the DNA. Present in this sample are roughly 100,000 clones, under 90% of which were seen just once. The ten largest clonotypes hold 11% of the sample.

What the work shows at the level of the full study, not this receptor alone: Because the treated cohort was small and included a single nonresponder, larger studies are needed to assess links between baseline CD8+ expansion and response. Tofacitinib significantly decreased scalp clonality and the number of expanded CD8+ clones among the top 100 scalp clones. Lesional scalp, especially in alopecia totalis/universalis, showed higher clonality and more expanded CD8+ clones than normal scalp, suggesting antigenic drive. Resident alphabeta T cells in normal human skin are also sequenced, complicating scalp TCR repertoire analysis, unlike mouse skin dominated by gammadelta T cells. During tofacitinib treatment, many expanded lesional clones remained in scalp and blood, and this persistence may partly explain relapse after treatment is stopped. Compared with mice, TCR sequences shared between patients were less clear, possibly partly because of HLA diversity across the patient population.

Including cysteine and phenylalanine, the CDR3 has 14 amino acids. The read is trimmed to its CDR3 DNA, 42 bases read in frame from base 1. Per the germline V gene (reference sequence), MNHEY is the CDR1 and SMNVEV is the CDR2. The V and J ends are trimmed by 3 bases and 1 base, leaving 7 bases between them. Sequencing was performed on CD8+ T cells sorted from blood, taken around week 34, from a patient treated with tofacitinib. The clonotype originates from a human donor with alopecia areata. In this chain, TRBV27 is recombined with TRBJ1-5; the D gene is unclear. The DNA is TGTGCCAGCAGTTTCGGGCGAAGCAATCAGCCCCAGCATTTT. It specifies CASSFGRSNQPQHF.